Presented here are 18 T cell receptor beta chains from one specimen sequenced in a study of cytomegalovirus exposure and HLA in healthy donors. TCRdb's copy holds only in-frame clones and misses some; the assay was immunoSEQ multiplex PCR. This sample has around 350,000 clones, with 86% found just once. Sequenced sample: PBMCs. Receptor source: a woman aged 18 to 35 in good health and CMV-seronegative.

The V and J genes are TRBV27 and TRBJ2-1; TRBD2 agrees at 9 bases. The length of the CDR3 is 16 residues. V was pared by 4 bases and J by 7 bases, with 11 bases of the junction left unmatched. CDR1 and CDR2 (germline): MNHEY, SMNVEV (reference sequence). The CDR3 bases are TGTGCCAGCAGTTCCGTGGGGGTAGCGGGGGTTAATGAGCAGTTCTTC. The encoded protein is CASSSVGVAGVNEQFF.

The J gene is TRBJ2-7, the V gene TRBV5-6; 9 bases align to TRBD1. Germline CDR1 SGHDT, CDR2 YYEEEE. The CDR3 extends over 16 amino acids. J lost 5 bases, V lost 1 base, and 10 bases had no gene match. As DNA, the CDR3 is TGTGCCAGCAGCTTGAGGTTACAGGGGGCGCGGAACGAGCAGTACTTC. Translating gives CASSLRLQGARNEQYF.

The V gene is TRBV6-1, the J gene TRBJ2-7; the match to TRBD2 covers 10 bases. V shed 5 bases and J 6 bases; nucleotides not matched to a gene: 10. The CDR3 is 15 residues long. Germline loops: CDR1 MNHNS, CDR2 SASEGT. DNA of the CDR3: TGTGCCAGCAGTTCATTAGCGGGGGGCCCAGGCGAGCAGTACTTC. It specifies CASSSLAGGPGEQYF.

Only a few counts were recorded for this clone. This chain uses TRBV4-1 with TRBJ1-1; unclear D gene. Germline V gene sequence: CDR1 MGHRA, CDR2 YSYEKL. The CDR3 spans 14 residues. The V and J ends lost 6 bases and 0 bases respectively, with 11 bases between them. The CDR3 bases are TGCGCCAGCAGTGAAATAAACATGAACACTGAAGCTTTCTTT. Amino acids: CASSEINMNTEAFF.

In its sample, this clone was seen once. J is TRBJ1-1 and V is TRBV14; D is possibly TRBD1 (6 bases). V was pared by 7 bases and J by 0 bases, with 21 bases between. The CDR3 has 17 amino acids. CDR1 SGHDN and CDR2 FVKESK come from the germline V gene. CDR3 nucleotides: TGTGCCAGCAACCCTCAAGCGGGGGCGGGCGTGAACACTGAAGCTTTCTTT. This translates into CASNPQAGAGVNTEAFF.

The chain couples TRBV6-5 to TRBJ1-1; D gene uncertain. V dropped 7 bases and J dropped 3 bases, with 18 bases sitting between them. The CDR3 totals 15 residues. Germline loops: CDR1 MNHEY, CDR2 SVGAGI. The CDR3 is CASIPVGGLDTEAFF. Here the CDR3 DNA reads TGTGCCAGCATCCCAGTGGGAGGGCTGGACACTGAAGCTTTCTTT.

The chain links TRBV11-2 to TRBJ2-7; D is possibly TRBD2 (6 bases). Germline CDR1 SGHAT, CDR2 FQNNGV. Trimming removed 0 bases at V and 6 bases at J, with 21 bases between. The CDR3 loop spans 17 amino acids. The CDR3 DNA reads as TGTGCCAGCAGCTTAGATCGGGCTTGGACGGGAGTAATCGAGCAGTACTTC. Protein: CASSLDRAWTGVIEQYF. The full variable domain, its missing parts supplied by reference TRBV11-2 and TRBJ2-7, is EAGVAQSPRYKIIEKRQSVAFWCNPISGHATLYWYQQILGQGPKLLIQFQNNGVVDDSQLPKDRFSAERLKGVDSTLKIQPAKLEDSAVYLCASSLDRAWTGVIEQYFGPGTRLTVT.

This chain connects TRBV19 to TRBJ2-2; no firm D call. The CDR3 runs 15 residues. Germline-derived CDR1 and CDR2 are LNHDA and SQIVND (reference sequence). V was trimmed by 3 bases and J by 5 bases, leaving 13 bases between them. DNA for the CDR3: TGTGCCAGTAGTATCCCGTCCGTCCCGACCGGGGAGCTGTTTTTT. This sequence encodes CASSIPSVPTGELFF.

The chain employs TRBV28 and TRBJ1-5; no clear D gene. V lost 3 bases, J lost 2 bases, and 5 bases lay in between. This CDR3 is 13 amino acids long. CDR1 is MDHEN, CDR2 SYDVKM, per germline. The CDR3 nucleotides read TGTGCCAGCAGTTTCAGTGGCAATCAGCCCCAGCATTTT. This sequence encodes CASSFSGNQPQHF.

V gene TRBV5-1 combines with J gene TRBJ1-1; the match to TRBD1 covers 10 bases. The germline V gene encodes CDR1 SGHRS and CDR2 YFSETQ. The length of the CDR3 is 15 residues. CDR3 protein: CAAWGGQGGDTEAFF. In DNA form, the CDR3 reads TGCGCAGCATGGGGAGGACAGGGGGGTGACACTGAAGCTTTCTTT.

The chain links TRBV27 to TRBJ1-2; 7 nucleotides line up with TRBD1. Germline values: CDR1 MNHEY, CDR2 SMNVEV (reference sequence). With 4 bases clipped from V and 8 bases from J, the junction kept 19 bases outside the gene matches. CDR3 length equals 17 residues. The DNA for the CDR3 is TGTGCCAGCAGTTCCCCCGGGACAGACTTTCTATCGGAGGGCTACACCTTC. The encoded protein is CASSSPGTDFLSEGYTF.

The chain is built from TRBV19 and TRBJ1-2; D remains ambiguous. V lost 3 bases and J lost 9, with 17 bases in between. Germline V gene data show CDR1 as LNHDA and CDR2 as SQIVND (reference sequence). This CDR3 comprises 14 residues. CDR3 residues: CASSIRETALRYTF. The CDR3 DNA is TGTGCCAGTAGTATTCGTGAGACTGCTCTACGCTACACCTTC.

The J gene is TRBJ2-1, the V gene TRBV15; TRBD2 matches 9 bases. V lost 5 bases and J lost 9; bases outside the gene matches: 23. The germline gives CDR1 LNHNV, CDR2 YYDKDF (reference sequence). The CDR3 contains 19 residues. The CDR3 DNA reads as TGTGCCACCAGCGGCGGACTAGCGAGTGGGGGGGTGCAATTTATTGAGCAGTTCTTC. Protein sequence: CATSGGLASGGVQFIEQFF.

This clone has more than one count but fewer than ten. CDR3 sequence (DNA): TGTGCCAGCTCACCGGGACAGATGAACACTGAAGCTTTCTTT. It translates to CASSPGQMNTEAFF. The V and J genes are TRBV18 and TRBJ1-1; 7 nucleotides match TRBD1. The V and J ends lost 3 bases and 0 bases, in that order; junction bases with no gene match: 1. CDR1 KGHSH and CDR2 LQKENI come from the germline V gene. This CDR3 has 14 residues.

The chain recombines TRBV5-1 with TRBJ2-1; TRBD2 agrees at 12 bases. With V trimmed by 3 bases and J by 7 bases, 8 bases remained unmatched. CDR1 is SGHRS and CDR2 is YFSETQ in the germline V gene. This CDR3 has 16 amino acids. The CDR3 nucleotides read TGCGCCAGCAGCTACCCGACTAGCGGGGGCAGGAATGAGCAGTTCTTC. It specifies CASSYPTSGGRNEQFF.

In this sample, this clone turned up once. CDR3 coding DNA: TGTGCCAGTACCACTACAGGGGAACAGCCCCAGCATTTT. Its protein product is CASTTTGEQPQHF. This rearrangement joins TRBV19 to TRBJ1-5; 7 bases agree with TRBD1. V lost 7 bases to trimming and J lost 7 bases; unmatched junction nucleotides: 7. CDR1 is LNHDA, CDR2 SQIVND, per germline (reference sequence). The CDR3 loop spans 13 amino acids.

The chain links TRBV4-1 to TRBJ1-5, with D unresolved. Germline V gives CDR1 MGHRA, CDR2 YSYEKL. The CDR3 loop spans 14 amino acids. The V and J ends lost 1 base and 0 bases respectively, with 4 bases between them. The CDR3 is CASSQAGSNQPQHF. Here the CDR3 DNA reads TGCGCCAGCAGCCAAGCGGGTAGCAATCAGCCCCAGCATTTT.

In this sample, this clone turned up once. This rearrangement joins TRBV5-5 to TRBJ2-7; D not resolved. Germline CDR1 reads SGHKS; CDR2 reads YYEKEE (reference sequence). V dropped 4 bases and J dropped 0 bases, with 20 bases sitting between them. There are 17 residues in the CDR3. The chain's CDR3 is CASSPPRQTPSSYEQYF. For the CDR3, the DNA is TGTGCCAGCAGCCCACCACGGCAGACACCGAGCTCCTACGAGCAGTACTTC.